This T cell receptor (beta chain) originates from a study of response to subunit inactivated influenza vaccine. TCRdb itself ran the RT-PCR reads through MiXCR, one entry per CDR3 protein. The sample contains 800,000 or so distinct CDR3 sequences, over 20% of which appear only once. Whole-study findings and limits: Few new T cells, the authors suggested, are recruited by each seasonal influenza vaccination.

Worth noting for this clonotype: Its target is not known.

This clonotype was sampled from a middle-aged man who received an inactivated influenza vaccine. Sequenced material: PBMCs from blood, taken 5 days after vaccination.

For the CDR3, the DNA is TGTGCCAGCAGCTTAGAGGCGGCAGCCTACAATGAGCAGTTCTTC. It translates to CASSLEAAAYNEQFF. V is TRBV7-2 and J is TRBJ2-1; no reliable D call. The CDR3 totals 15 residues. V dropped 1 base and J dropped 2 bases, with 9 bases sitting between them. Looked up from germline, CDR1 is SGHTA and CDR2 is FQGNSA.